A selection of T cell receptor beta chains follows, all from one sample in a study of CD39 and CD103 CD8 tumor-infiltrating T cells. Data came from immunoSEQ multiplex PCR; TCRdb stores just in-frame clones and leaves some out. The table records around 4,300 clones, more than 55% of them present only once. Material: CD8+ T cells sorted from blood. Every receptor here comes from a human donor with head and neck squamous cell carcinoma. CDR3s include the opening cysteine and the closing phenylalanine or tryptophan. A D gene is named only where the DNA matches it firmly. Where a row states a size, it is once, few, many or the class of an expanded clone; other rows omit it.

V gene: TRBV6-5
clone size: .
J gene: TRBJ1-2
D gene: TRBD1
CDR3 DNA: TGTGCCAGAGAACCCGGGACAGGGAAGAATGGCTACACCTTC
CDR3 protein: CAREPGTGKNGYTF

V gene: TRBV7-9
clone size: .
J gene: TRBJ2-1
D gene: .
CDR3 DNA: TGTGCCAGCAGCTGGGGCGGTAAAGATGAGCAGTTCTTC
CDR3 protein: CASSWGGKDEQFF

V gene: TRBV7-6
clone size: .
J gene: TRBJ1-1
D gene: .
CDR3 DNA: TGTGCCAGCAGCTATCAGGCAGGGGAGTACACTGAAGCTTTCTTT
CDR3 protein: CASSYQAGEYTEAFF

V gene: TRBV6-5
clone size: .
J gene: TRBJ1-2
D gene: .
CDR3 DNA: TGTGCCAGCAGTTACGCGGGGGCGATGGACTATGGCTACACCTTC
CDR3 protein: CASSYAGAMDYGYTF

V gene: TRBV28
clone size: .
J gene: TRBJ2-7
D gene: .
CDR3 DNA: TGTGCCAGCAACTCCAGGACACGGATCACCTACGAGCAGTACTTC
CDR3 protein: CASNSRTRITYEQYF

V gene: TRBV5-6
clone size: .
J gene: TRBJ1-2
D gene: .
CDR3 DNA: TGTGCCAGCAGCCACCAAGGGCCCGGGATGGGCTACACCTTC
CDR3 protein: CASSHQGPGMGYTF

V gene: TRBV7-8
clone size: .
J gene: TRBJ2-4
D gene: TRBD1
CDR3 DNA: TGTGCCAGCAGCGCCACCGGGACAGGGGTCGCCATTCAGTACTTC
CDR3 protein: CASSATGTGVAIQYF

V gene: TRBV23-1
clone size: .
J gene: TRBJ2-1
D gene: .
CDR3 DNA: TGCGCCAGCAGTCGAAATCCGAAGGGGGGGGGCCAGGGTGAGCAGTTCTTC
CDR3 protein: CASSRNPKGGGQGEQFF

V gene: TRBV6-5
clone size: .
J gene: TRBJ1-2
D gene: TRBD1
CDR3 DNA: TGTGCCAGCAGGTTCGGACAGGGCGTTGGTGGCTACACCTTC
CDR3 protein: CASRFGQGVGGYTF

V gene: TRBV4-3
clone size: few
J gene: TRBJ1-2
D gene: .
CDR3 DNA: TGCGCCAGCAGCCAATTATTTGCGGCGGAGTATGGCTACACCTTC
CDR3 protein: CASSQLFAAEYGYTF

V gene: TRBV15
clone size: once
J gene: TRBJ2-1
D gene: .
CDR3 DNA: TGTGCCACCAGTGGGGCGGATTCCTACAATGAGCAGTTCTTC
CDR3 protein: CATSGADSYNEQFF

V gene: TRBV5-1
clone size: .
J gene: TRBJ2-5
D gene: TRBD2
CDR3 DNA: TGCGCCAGCAGCGGACCTGGACTAGCGAGGGAGACCCAGTACTTC
CDR3 protein: CASSGPGLARETQYF

V gene: TRBV9
clone size: .
J gene: TRBJ2-1
D gene: .
CDR3 DNA: TGTGCCAGCAGCCCTGAGGACTCCTCCTACAATGAGCAGTTCTTC
CDR3 protein: CASSPEDSSYNEQFF

V gene: TRBV5-1
clone size: .
J gene: TRBJ1-1
D gene: TRBD1
CDR3 DNA: TGCGCCAGCAGCCCAGGAGACAGGGCCCTGAACACTGAAGCTTTCTTT
CDR3 protein: CASSPGDRALNTEAFF